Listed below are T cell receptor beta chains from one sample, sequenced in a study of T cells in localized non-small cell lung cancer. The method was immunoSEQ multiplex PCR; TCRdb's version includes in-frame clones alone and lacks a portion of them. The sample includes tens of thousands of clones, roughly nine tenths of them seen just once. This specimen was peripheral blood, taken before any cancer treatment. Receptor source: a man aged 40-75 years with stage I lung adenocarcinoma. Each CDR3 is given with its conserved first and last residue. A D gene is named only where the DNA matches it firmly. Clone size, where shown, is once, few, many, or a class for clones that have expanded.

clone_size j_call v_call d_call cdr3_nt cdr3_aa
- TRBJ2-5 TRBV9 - TGTGCCAGCAGCGAACTAGGAGGGGAGACCCAGTACTTC CASSELGGETQYF
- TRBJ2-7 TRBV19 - TGTGCCAGTAGTATAGGGGGGGCAGGTTCTTCCTACGAGCAGTACTTC CASSIGGAGSSYEQYF
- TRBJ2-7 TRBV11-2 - TGTGCCAGCAGCTTAGACTACGAGCAGTACTTC CASSLDYEQYF
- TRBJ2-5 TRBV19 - TGTGCCAGTAGTAATGGACAGAAAGAGACCCAGTACTTC CASSNGQKETQYF
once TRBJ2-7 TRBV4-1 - TGCGCCAGCAGCCAAGGCCCGGGTCTCACTTACGAGCAGTACTTC CASSQGPGLTYEQYF
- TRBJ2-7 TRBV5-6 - TGTGCCAGCAGCTTGGTGGGGCAGGGGCTGGCCTACGAGCAGTACTTC CASSLVGQGLAYEQYF
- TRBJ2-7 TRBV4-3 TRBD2 TGCGCCAGCAGCCAAGGGGGGGGCTACGAGCAGTACTTC CASSQGGGYEQYF
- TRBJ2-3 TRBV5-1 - TGCGCCAGCAGCTTGGGTCATCCAGCGGGTTACACAGATACGCAGTATTTT CASSLGHPAGYTDTQYF
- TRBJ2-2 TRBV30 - TGTGCCTGTATTGTAGCGGTCCCCGGGGAGCTGTTTTTT CACIVAVPGELFF
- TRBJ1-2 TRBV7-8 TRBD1 TGTGCCAGCAGCCCAGGGACAGGAAGCGTTGGCTACACCTTC CASSPGTGSVGYTF
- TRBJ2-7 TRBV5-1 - TGCGCCAGCAGCCTCCTCGGACAGACGTACTTC CASSLLGQTYF
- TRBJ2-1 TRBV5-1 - TGCGCCAGCAGCTTGGGGGGAGGTCCCTACAATGAGCAGTTCTTC CASSLGGGPYNEQFF
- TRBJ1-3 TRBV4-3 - TGCGCCAGCAGCTTAAACCGAGGGTCTGGAAACACCATATATTTT CASSLNRGSGNTIYF
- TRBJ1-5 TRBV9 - TGTGCCAGCAGCCCGTCCGGTGGCCAGCCCCAGCATTTT CASSPSGGQPQHF
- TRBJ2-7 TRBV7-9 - TGTGCCAGCAGCTCCGGACGAGGCTCCTACGAGCAGTACTTC CASSSGRGSYEQYF
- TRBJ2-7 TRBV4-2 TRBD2 TGTGCCAGCAGCCAAGTGGCTCTCCGGGCGGGAGTTCGCTACGAGCAGTACTTC CASSQVALRAGVRYEQYF
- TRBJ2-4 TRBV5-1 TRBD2 TGCGCCAGCAGTCGGATAGCGGGAGGGCCAGTCATTCAGTACTTC CASSRIAGGPVIQYF
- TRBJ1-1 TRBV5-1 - TGCGCCAGCACCGGGACGGGTGTGGGCACTGAAGCTTTCTTT CASTGTGVGTEAFF
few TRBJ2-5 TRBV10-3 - TGTGCCATCAGTGCAGGGGAAGAGACCCAGTACTTC CAISAGEETQYF
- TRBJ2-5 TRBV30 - TGTGCCTGGACTTCAGGAACACAAGAGACCCAGTACTTC CAWTSGTQETQYF
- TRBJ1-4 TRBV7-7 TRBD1 TGTGCTAGCAGCGTCGGGACAGGCGGGACTAATGAAAAACTGTTTTTT CASSVGTGGTNEKLFF
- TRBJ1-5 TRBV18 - TGTGCCAGCTCACCACCCGGGGGGCTTCAGCCCCAGCATTTT CASSPPGGLQPQHF
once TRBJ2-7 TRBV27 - TGTGCCAGCAGTTTATTCGGGTCATCCTACGAGCAGTACTTC CASSLFGSSYEQYF
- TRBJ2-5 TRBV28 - TGTGCCAGCAGTTTTATCACATGGGGGGCGGGAGAGACCCAGTACTTC CASSFITWGAGETQYF
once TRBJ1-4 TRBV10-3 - TGTGCCATCAGTGACAGGGTTGGGGAAAAACTGTTTTTT CAISDRVGEKLFF
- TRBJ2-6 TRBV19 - TGTGCCAGTAGGAAGGAGGGGGCGGCTGGGGCCAACGTCCTGACTTTC CASRKEGAAGANVLTF
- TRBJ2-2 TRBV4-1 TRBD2 TGCGCCAGCAGCCCTGGGACTAGCGGGTCCGGGGAGCTGTTTTTT CASSPGTSGSGELFF
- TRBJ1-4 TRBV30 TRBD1 TGTGCCTGGAGTGGTTGGGACAGAAGAGAAAAACTGTTTTTT CAWSGWDRREKLFF
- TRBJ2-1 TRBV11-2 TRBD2 TGTGCCAGCAGCCCGCGGACTAGCGGGAGTGATGAGCAGTTCTTC CASSPRTSGSDEQFF
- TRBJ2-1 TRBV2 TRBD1 TGTGCCAGCAGCCCGGGACAGGGGTATGGCAATGAGCAGTTCTTC CASSPGQGYGNEQFF
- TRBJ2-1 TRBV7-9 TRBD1 TGTGCCAGCAGCGACCGGGACAGCTCCTACAATGAGCAGTTCTTC CASSDRDSSYNEQFF
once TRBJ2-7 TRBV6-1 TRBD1 TGTGCCAGCAGGGCACAGGGGGCTCTCCCCCAGTACTTC CASRAQGALPQYF
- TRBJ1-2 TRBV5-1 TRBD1 TGCGCCAGCAGCGGACAGGGGGTGTATGGCTACACCTTC CASSGQGVYGYTF
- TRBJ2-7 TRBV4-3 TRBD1 TGCGCCAGCAGCCAAGATTTGGGGACAGGAGGAAACGAGCAGTACTTC CASSQDLGTGGNEQYF
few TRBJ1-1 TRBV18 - TGTGCCAGCTCACCACCGAGGGCTAGGCCGAACACTGAAGCTTTCTTT CASSPPRARPNTEAFF
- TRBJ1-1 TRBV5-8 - TGTGCCAGCAGCTCGTCCCTCTACACTGAAGCTTTCTTT CASSSSLYTEAFF
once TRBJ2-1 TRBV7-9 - TGTGCCAGCAGCTTAGCTGGTGTTATGGCAGGGCGATCCTACAATGAGCAGTTCTTC CASSLAGVMAGRSYNEQFF
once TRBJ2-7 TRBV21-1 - TGTGCCAGCAACGCTCGCCCCTCTGTTGGACGCTCCTACGAGCAGTACTTC CASNARPSVGRSYEQYF
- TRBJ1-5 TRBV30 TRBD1 TGTGCCTGGAGCGGACAGGGTATTCAGCCCCAGCATTTT CAWSGQGIQPQHF
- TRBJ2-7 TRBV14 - TGTGCCAGCAGCCAAGAGGCAGGGATCGCCTACGAGCAGTACTTC CASSQEAGIAYEQYF
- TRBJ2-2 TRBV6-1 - TGTGCCAGCAGTGGCTTCTACGGACACGCCGGGGAGCTGTTTTTT CASSGFYGHAGELFF